The count of the clone carrying this T cell receptor beta chain is one. Its matching antigen is unknown. Clones were sequenced by immunoSEQ multiplex PCR, and TCRdb holds only the in-frame ones, with some missing. Of about 13,000 clones listed, around 90% are singletons. The source of the sample is a study of blood T cell dynamics during melanoma immunotherapy. The overall study: Patients with metastatic melanoma got pembrolizumab or nivolumab-ipilimumab as first-line care. Overall study results and limits: Immune-effector CD8+ cells best matched cell-free DNA CDR3 sequences and were most clonal.

Described time point: pre-treatment baseline. One draw preceded checkpoint blockade; another followed its first cycle at week 3. Germline CDR1 PRHDT, CDR2 FYEKMQ (reference sequence). The CDR3 has 16 amino acids. V gave up 2 bases and J gave up 3 bases, with 17 bases separating them. This TCR came from a human donor with melanoma. Sequencing was performed on effector memory CD8+ T cells from blood, taken from a patient treated with checkpoint blockade. The rearrangement uses TRBV13 and TRBJ2-7, with D perhaps matching TRBD1 (6 bases). CDR3 amino acids: CASSLIPETGHYEQYF. Here the CDR3 DNA reads TGTGCCAGCAGCTTAATTCCGGAGACAGGACACTACGAGCAGTACTTC.